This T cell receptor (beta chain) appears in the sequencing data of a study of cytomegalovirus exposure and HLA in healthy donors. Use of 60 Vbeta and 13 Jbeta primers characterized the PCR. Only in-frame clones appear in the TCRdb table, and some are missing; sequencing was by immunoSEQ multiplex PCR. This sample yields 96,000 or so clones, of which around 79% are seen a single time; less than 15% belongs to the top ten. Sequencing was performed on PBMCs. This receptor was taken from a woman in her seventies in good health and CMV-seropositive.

Written as DNA, the CDR3 is TGTGCCAGCAGCTTAGCGGGAGGGGAAGGGGAGACCCAGTACTTC. Protein: CASSLAGGEGETQYF. The gene calls are TRBV7-6 and TRBJ2-5, with 7 bases fitting TRBD2. Germline lookup yields CDR1 SGHVS and CDR2 FNYEAQ. The V segment lost 0 bases and the J segment 5 bases; nucleotides outside the gene matches: 6. This CDR3 has 15 amino acids.